This is a list of T cell receptor beta chains from one sample in a study of control samples from healthy donors and cancer patients. The assay was immunoSEQ multiplex PCR, and TCRdb's table has in-frame clones only and misses some. The sample has 100,000 to 150,000 clones, about 91% seen once. Sequenced sample: blood. These receptors originate from a man younger than 35 in good health. CDR3s include the opening cysteine and the closing phenylalanine or tryptophan. D genes are given only for firm matches. Expanded clones are given a class, and other clones once, few, many or no size at all.

>TRBJ2-7|NA|NA|TRBV30
CAWSVGASYEQYF
TGTGCCTGGAGTGTAGGGGCCTCCTACGAGCAGTACTTC
>TRBJ1-5|TRBD1|NA|TRBV5-5
CASSRSTGQQPQHF
TGTGCCAGCAGCCGTTCGACAGGGCAACAGCCCCAGCATTTT
>TRBJ2-1|TRBD2|NA|TRBV9
CASSRFSGGANEQFF
TGTGCCAGCAGCCGATTTAGCGGGGGGGCCAATGAGCAGTTCTTC
>TRBJ1-5|NA|NA|TRBV6-1
CASSEVQGFYQPQHF
TGTGCCAGCAGTGAAGTCCAGGGCTTCTATCAGCCCCAGCATTTT
>TRBJ2-7|NA|NA|TRBV29-1
CSVESSYEQYF
TGCAGCGTTGAGAGTTCTTACGAGCAGTACTTC
>TRBJ1-2|TRBD1|few|TRBV7-8
CASSLRGQGATGYTF
TGTGCCAGCAGCCTTAGGGGGCAGGGGGCAACTGGCTACACCTTC
>TRBJ2-1|NA|NA|TRBV9
CASSVAGYNEQFF
TGTGCCAGCAGCGTAGCGGGTTACAATGAGCAGTTCTTC
>TRBJ1-2|NA|NA|TRBV10-2
CASSESWQGLYGYTF
TGCGCCAGCAGTGAGTCGTGGCAGGGACTCTATGGCTACACCTTC
>TRBJ2-3|NA|NA|TRBV2
CASSERLVDTQYF
TGTGCCAGCAGTGAAAGACTAGTCGATACGCAGTATTTT
>TRBJ1-4|TRBD1|NA|TRBV19
CASSRTGGGEKLFF
TGTGCCAGTAGCCGAACAGGGGGAGGTGAAAAACTGTTTTTT
>TRBJ1-1|NA|NA|TRBV19
CASNRLTGNTEAFF
TGTGCCAGTAATAGATTAACAGGGAACACTGAAGCTTTCTTT
>TRBJ2-7|NA|NA|TRBV6-1
CASSERGKAQRGQYF
TGTGCCAGCAGTGAAAGGGGGAAGGCGCAAAGGGGGCAGTACTTC
>TRBJ1-2|NA|NA|TRBV7-2
CASSLGGRFGYTF
TGTGCCAGCAGCTTAGGTGGAAGGTTTGGCTACACCTTC
>TRBJ1-6|NA|NA|TRBV4-1
CASSQDGGGPSPLHF
TGCGCCAGCAGCCAAGACGGGGGGGGTCCTTCACCCCTCCACTTT
>TRBJ2-2|NA|NA|TRBV9
CASSGTPAQDGELFF
TGTGCCAGCAGCGGGACGCCGGCCCAGGACGGGGAGCTGTTTTTT
>TRBJ1-2|TRBD1|NA|TRBV6-5
CASSSGTGVDGYTF
TGTGCCAGCAGTTCCGGGACAGGGGTCGATGGCTACACCTTC
>TRBJ1-2|NA|NA|TRBV18
CASSDSGDYGYTF
TGTGCCAGCTCAGACTCAGGGGACTATGGCTACACCTTC
>TRBJ1-2|NA|NA|TRBV30
CAWSVLGEDYGYTF
TGTGCCTGGAGTGTATTGGGGGAAGACTATGGCTACACCTTC
>TRBJ1-1|TRBD1|once|TRBV7-9
CASSSLTGTNTEAFF
TGTGCCAGCAGCTCGTTGACAGGGACGAACACTGAAGCTTTCTTT
>TRBJ2-3|TRBD2|NA|TRBV20-1
CSASVAGGLDTQYF
TGCAGTGCTAGTGTGGCGGGGGGCTTAGATACGCAGTATTTT
>TRBJ2-6|TRBD2|once|TRBV4-2
CASSQEPSGGAGANVLTF
TGTGCCAGCAGCCAAGAACCTAGCGGGGGGGCTGGGGCCAACGTCCTGACTTTC
>TRBJ2-1|TRBD2|NA|TRBV15
CATSRTSGGANEQFF
TGTGCCACCAGCAGGACTAGCGGGGGGGCCAATGAGCAGTTCTTC
>TRBJ2-1|TRBD2|NA|TRBV5-8
CASSLASRGGYNEQFF
TGTGCCAGCAGCTTGGCCTCCCGCGGGGGTTACAATGAGCAGTTCTTC
>TRBJ2-2|TRBD2|NA|TRBV24-1
CATSDMGGTNTGELFF
TGTGCCACCAGTGATATGGGGGGGACGAACACCGGGGAGCTGTTTTTT
>TRBJ1-3|NA|once|TRBV6-5
CASSRQAGNTIYF
TGTGCCAGCAGTAGACAGGCTGGAAACACCATATATTTT
>TRBJ1-2|TRBD1|NA|TRBV6-6
CASSTGQGNYGYTF
TGTGCCAGCAGTACGGGACAGGGGAACTATGGCTACACCTTC
>TRBJ2-7|TRBD1|NA|TRBV4-1
CASSPGQGVDEQYF
TGCGCCAGCAGCCCGGGACAGGGGGTCGACGAGCAGTACTTC
>TRBJ2-3|TRBD2|NA|TRBV10-3
CAISDLAGGVTDTQYF
TGTGCCATCAGTGATCTAGCGGGGGGAGTCACAGATACGCAGTATTTT
>TRBJ2-1|NA|once|TRBV4-1
CASSHPTGGYNEQFF
TGCGCCAGCAGCCACCCCACAGGCGGCTACAATGAGCAGTTCTTC
>TRBJ2-7|NA|NA|TRBV3-1/TRBV3-2
CASSQDLGEQYF
TGTGCCAGCAGCCAAGATCTAGGCGAGCAGTACTTC
>TRBJ2-7|TRBD1|NA|TRBV30
CAFLGQESSYEQYF
TGTGCCTTCTTGGGACAGGAAAGCTCCTACGAGCAGTACTTC
>TRBJ1-1|NA|NA|TRBV11-2
CASSSLGQTMNTEAFF
TGTGCCAGCAGCTCCCTAGGACAGACAATGAACACTGAAGCTTTCTTT
>TRBJ2-7|NA|NA|TRBV2
CASSGGPRRTVYEQYF
TGTGCCAGCAGTGGGGGTCCGAGGAGAACAGTCTACGAGCAGTACTTC
>TRBJ2-1|TRBD2|many|TRBV20-1
CSASMGLAVNEQFF
TGCAGTGCTAGTATGGGACTAGCGGTCAATGAGCAGTTCTTC
>TRBJ1-1|NA|NA|TRBV2
CASYSVGAFF
TGTGCCAGCTACTCCGTTGGAGCTTTCTTT